This TCR beta chain was identified during a study of a mutant IDH1 vaccine in newly diagnosed glioma (dated by TCRdb to the early 2020s). About the study as a whole: Patients were given eight vaccinations, in weeks 1, 3, 5, 7, 11, 15, 19 and 23, which matched visits V03 through V10. Vaccination began 4-6 weeks after radiotherapy alone, or alongside temozolomide cycles in the chemotherapy-containing groups. Of the 30 or so patients who were treated, about 62% were male and about 40% were female, and the mean age was approximately 40 years. Prior to enrollment, patients had been given standard therapy consisting of radiotherapy alone, temozolomide alone, or radiochemotherapy with temozolomide, with the combination given to most patients. Peripheral blood was collected at six visits: V03 (baseline), V05, V07, V10, V12 and V13. Longitudinal TCRB deep sequencing was done for about two dozen treated patients, wherever samples were available for exploratory analyses.

Library method: the immunoSEQ multiplex PCR assay. Rearranged TCR beta chain sequences were amplified with the hsTCRB Kit following the manufacturer's protocol. An Illumina MiSeq was used to sequence the TCRB libraries. Per the authors' processing: The kit vendor's proprietary platform handled demultiplexing, trimming and gene mapping. Imported from immuneACCESS, the table was reduced by TCRdb to in-frame sequences with V and J called. These copies leave out some clones; in studies compared against another copy, an unresolved V gene accounts for under half, and the cause of the remainder is not known. That table supplies the V and J calls and clone size; D and trimming were determined from the DNA. Here the sample has 25,000 to 35,000 clones; around 92% occur a single time. The ten largest make up around a fifth of the sample. This clone was observed a single time. Its target antigen remains unknown. No base quality information exists; no much larger clone differs at one position.

CDR1 is given as MNHNS and CDR2 as SASEGT, both from the germline V gene. Including cysteine and phenylalanine, the CDR3 has 13 amino acids. Of the read, only the CDR3 DNA is kept; its 39 bases are in frame from base 1. Trimming takes 8 bases off V and 4 bases off J; junction bases not matched to a gene: 5. Findings and caveats that apply to the study as a whole: PBMC samples for TCRB deep sequencing were selected based on availability. The authors noted that analyses of patient blood samples could not be reproduced because of sample limitations. Pseudoprogression appeared unrelated to alterations in the top peripheral T cell clonotypes detected by TCRB sequencing. Immune responses induced by the vaccine were seen in over 80% of patients across multiple MHC alleles.

Interpreted using the paper, the time point label stands for: week 5, during vaccination. Every vaccine dose consisted of 300 ug of a 20-mer mutant IDH1 peptide in Montanide, administered subcutaneously together with topical imiquimod. The donors had newly diagnosed IDH1-mutant astrocytomas of WHO grade 3 or 4 that showed loss of nuclear ATRX. The samples were drawn from NOA16, a multicentre, single-arm, open-label phase I trial in Germany that tested a mutant IDH1 peptide vaccine in humans for the first time. Genomic DNA for TCRB sequencing was extracted from EDTA blood using the DNeasy Blood and Tissue Kit.

The clonotype was recovered from a man aged 18 to 30 with glioma. The chain is encoded by TRBV6-1 joined to TRBJ1-5; TRBD1 aligns with 7 central bases. Source: PBMCs, taken from a glioma patient whose treatment included an IDH1 peptide vaccine. The DNA reads TGTGCCAGCTGGGACAGTTCTAATCAGCCCCAGCATTTT. This sequence encodes CASWDSSNQPQHF.